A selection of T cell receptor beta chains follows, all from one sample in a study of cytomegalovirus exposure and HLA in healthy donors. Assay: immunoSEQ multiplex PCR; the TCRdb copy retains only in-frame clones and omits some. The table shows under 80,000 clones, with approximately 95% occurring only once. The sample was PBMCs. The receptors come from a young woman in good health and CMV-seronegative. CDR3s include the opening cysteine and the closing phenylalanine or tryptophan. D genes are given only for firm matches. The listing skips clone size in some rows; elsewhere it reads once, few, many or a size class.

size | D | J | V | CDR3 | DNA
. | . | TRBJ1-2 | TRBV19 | CASTPNRGFSVDYGYTF | TGTGCCAGTACCCCAAATCGAGGCTTCTCCGTCGACTATGGCTACACCTTC
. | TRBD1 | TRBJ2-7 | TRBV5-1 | CASSPGQGAYEQYF | TGCGCCAGCAGCCCCGGACAGGGGGCCTACGAGCAGTACTTC
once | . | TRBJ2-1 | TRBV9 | CASSAGGLAAGREQFF | TGTGCCAGCAGCGCCGGAGGACTCGCAGCCGGACGGGAGCAGTTCTTC
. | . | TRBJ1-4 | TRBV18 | CASSPRGPQAREKLFF | TGTGCCAGCTCACCACGAGGGCCGCAGGCCCGCGAAAAACTGTTTTTT
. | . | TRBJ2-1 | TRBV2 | CASTGDIAYNEQFF | TGTGCCAGCACGGGGGATATCGCCTACAATGAGCAGTTCTTC
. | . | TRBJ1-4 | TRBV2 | CASRGWRAVEKLFF | TGTGCCAGCAGGGGATGGAGGGCTGTTGAAAAACTGTTTTTT
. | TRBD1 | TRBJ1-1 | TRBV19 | CASSIGDSMNTEAFF | TGTGCCAGTAGTATCGGGGACAGCATGAACACTGAAGCTTTCTTT
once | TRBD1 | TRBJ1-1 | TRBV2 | CASCPGGNTEAFF | TGTGCCAGCTGCCCAGGGGGAAACACTGAAGCTTTCTTT
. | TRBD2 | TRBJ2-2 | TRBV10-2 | CASSEGGRGTGELFF | TGCGCCAGCAGTGAAGGCGGGAGGGGCACCGGGGAGCTGTTTTTT
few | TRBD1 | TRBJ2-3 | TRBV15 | CATSGGQGSTDTQYF | TGTGCCACCAGCGGGGGACAGGGATCCACAGATACGCAGTATTTT
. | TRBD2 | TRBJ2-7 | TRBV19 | CASSTPGLSYEQYF | TGTGCCAGTAGTACCCCGGGACTAAGCTACGAGCAGTACTTC
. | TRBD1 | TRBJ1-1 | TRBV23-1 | CASSHPGTGRFSTEAFF | TGCGCCAGCAGTCATCCCGGGACAGGGCGTTTTTCCACTGAAGCTTTCTTT
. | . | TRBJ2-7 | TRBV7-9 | CASSLTGNSYEQYF | TGTGCCAGCAGCTTGACGGGAAACTCCTACGAGCAGTACTTC
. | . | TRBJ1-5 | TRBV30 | CAWKRRSGNQPQHF | TGTGCCTGGAAGAGGCGATCTGGCAATCAGCCCCAGCATTTT
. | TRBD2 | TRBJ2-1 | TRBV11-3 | CASRNPGTSRNEQFF | TGTGCCAGCAGGAATCCGGGGACTAGTCGGAATGAGCAGTTCTTC
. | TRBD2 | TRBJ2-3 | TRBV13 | CASRRLAGGGDTQYF | TGTGCCAGCCGGAGACTAGCGGGAGGGGGGGACACGCAGTATTTT
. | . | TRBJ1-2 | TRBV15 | CATSRWIVSGINGYTF | TGTGCCACCAGCAGATGGATCGTGTCGGGGATTAATGGCTACACCTTC
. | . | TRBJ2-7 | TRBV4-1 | CASSQEGGREGYEQYF | TGCGCCAGCAGCCAAGAAGGGGGAAGGGAAGGATACGAGCAGTACTTC
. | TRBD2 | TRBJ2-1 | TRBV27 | CASSLLAGNSYNEQFF | TGTGCCAGCAGTTTGTTAGCGGGGAACTCCTACAATGAGCAGTTCTTC
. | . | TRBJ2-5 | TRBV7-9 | CASTTPGVETQYF | TGTGCCAGCACCACTCCCGGGGTAGAGACCCAGTACTTC
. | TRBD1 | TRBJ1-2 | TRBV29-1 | CSVRTGSNYGYTF | TGCAGCGTTCGGACAGGGTCGAACTATGGCTACACCTTC
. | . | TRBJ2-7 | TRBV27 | CASSLRESYEQYF | TGTGCCAGCAGTTTGAGGGAGTCCTACGAGCAGTACTTC
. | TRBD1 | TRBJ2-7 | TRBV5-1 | CASSLGTGGSYEQYF | TGCGCCAGCAGCTTGGGTACAGGGGGCTCCTACGAGCAGTACTTC
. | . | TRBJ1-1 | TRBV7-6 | CASSLAGNTEAFF | TGTGCCAGCAGCTTAGCCGGGAACACTGAAGCTTTCTTT
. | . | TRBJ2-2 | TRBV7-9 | CASSSSVGELFF | TGTGCCAGCAGCTCCTCAGTCGGGGAGCTGTTTTTT
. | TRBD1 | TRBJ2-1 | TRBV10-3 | CAISGWDSSLNNEQFF | TGTGCCATCAGTGGGTGGGACAGCTCTCTTAACAATGAGCAGTTCTTC
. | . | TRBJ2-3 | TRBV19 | CASSIAVTTDTQYF | TGTGCCAGTAGTATAGCGGTAACCACAGATACGCAGTATTTT
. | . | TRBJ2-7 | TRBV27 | CASSPNSLLYEQYF | TGTGCCAGCAGTCCAAACTCTCTCCTCTACGAGCAGTACTTC
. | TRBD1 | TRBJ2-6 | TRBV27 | CASSLRGLFSGANVLTF | TGTGCCAGCAGTCTCAGGGGGCTCTTTTCTGGGGCCAACGTCCTGACTTTC
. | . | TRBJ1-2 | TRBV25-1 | CASSSRLSGYTF | TGTGCCAGCAGCAGTCGACTCTCTGGCTACACCTTC
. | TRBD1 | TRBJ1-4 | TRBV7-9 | CASSPLGQGVEKLFF | TGTGCCAGCAGCCCGCTGGGACAGGGGGTAGAAAAACTGTTTTTT
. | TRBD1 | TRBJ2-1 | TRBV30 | CASRDSSYNEQFF | TGTGCCTCCCGGGACAGCTCCTACAATGAGCAGTTCTTC
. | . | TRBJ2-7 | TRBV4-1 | CASSQVVGPSYEQYF | TGCGCCAGCAGCCAAGTAGTGGGGCCGAGTTACGAGCAGTACTTC
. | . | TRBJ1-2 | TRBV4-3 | CASSQIRGTPYGYTF | TGCGCCAGCAGCCAAATCCGGGGAACACCGTATGGCTACACCTTC
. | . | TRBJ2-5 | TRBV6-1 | CASSPTYPQETQYF | TGTGCCAGCAGTCCGACATATCCTCAAGAGACCCAGTACTTC
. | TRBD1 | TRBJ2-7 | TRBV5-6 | CASSLAPDRVYEQYF | TGTGCCAGCAGCTTGGCCCCGGACAGGGTTTACGAGCAGTACTTC